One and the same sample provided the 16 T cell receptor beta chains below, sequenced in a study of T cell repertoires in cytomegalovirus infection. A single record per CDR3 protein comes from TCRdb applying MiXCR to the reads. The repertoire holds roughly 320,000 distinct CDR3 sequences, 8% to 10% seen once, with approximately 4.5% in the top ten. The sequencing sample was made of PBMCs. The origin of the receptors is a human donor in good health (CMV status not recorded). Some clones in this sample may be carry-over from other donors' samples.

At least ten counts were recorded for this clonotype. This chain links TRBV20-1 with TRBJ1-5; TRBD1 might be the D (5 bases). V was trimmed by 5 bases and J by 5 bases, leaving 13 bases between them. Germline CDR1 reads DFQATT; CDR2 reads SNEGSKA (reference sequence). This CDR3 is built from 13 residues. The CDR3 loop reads CSAAPGNDQPQHF. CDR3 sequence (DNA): TGCAGTGCTGCCCCAGGGAATGATCAGCCCCAGCATTTT.

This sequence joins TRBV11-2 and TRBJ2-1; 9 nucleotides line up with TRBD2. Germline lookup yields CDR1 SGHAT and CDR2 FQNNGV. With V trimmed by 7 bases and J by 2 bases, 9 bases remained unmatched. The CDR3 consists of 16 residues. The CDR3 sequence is CASTAAPSGAYNEQFF. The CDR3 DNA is TGTGCCAGCACCGCTGCCCCTAGCGGGGCCTACAATGAGCAGTTCTTC.

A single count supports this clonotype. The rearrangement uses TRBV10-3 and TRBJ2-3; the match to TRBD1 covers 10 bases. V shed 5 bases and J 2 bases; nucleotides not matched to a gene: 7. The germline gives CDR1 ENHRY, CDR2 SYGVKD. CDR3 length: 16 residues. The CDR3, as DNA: TGTGCCATCAGTAATTCCGGGACAGGGGACACAGATACGCAGTATTTT. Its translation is CAISNSGTGDTDTQYF.

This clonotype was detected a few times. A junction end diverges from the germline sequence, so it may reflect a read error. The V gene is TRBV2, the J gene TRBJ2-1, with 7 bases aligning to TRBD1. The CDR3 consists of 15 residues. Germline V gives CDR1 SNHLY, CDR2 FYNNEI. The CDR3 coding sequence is TGTGCCAGCAGTCTGCGGACAGGCTCCAACAATGAGCAGTTCTTC. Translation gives CASSLRTGSNNEQFF.

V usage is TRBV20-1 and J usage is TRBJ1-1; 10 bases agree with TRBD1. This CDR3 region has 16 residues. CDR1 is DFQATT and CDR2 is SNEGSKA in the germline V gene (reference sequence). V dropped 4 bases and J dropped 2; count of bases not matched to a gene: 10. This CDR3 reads CSAKRGTGASNTEAFF. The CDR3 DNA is TGCAGTGCTAAACGGGGGACAGGGGCCTCTAACACTGAAGCTTTCTTT.

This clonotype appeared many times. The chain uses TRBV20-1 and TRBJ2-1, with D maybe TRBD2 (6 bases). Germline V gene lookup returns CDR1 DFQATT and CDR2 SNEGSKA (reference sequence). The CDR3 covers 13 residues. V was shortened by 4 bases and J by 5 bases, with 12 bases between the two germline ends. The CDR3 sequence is CSATGVSNNEQFF. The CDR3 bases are TGCAGTGCTACGGGGGTTTCAAACAATGAGCAGTTCTTC.

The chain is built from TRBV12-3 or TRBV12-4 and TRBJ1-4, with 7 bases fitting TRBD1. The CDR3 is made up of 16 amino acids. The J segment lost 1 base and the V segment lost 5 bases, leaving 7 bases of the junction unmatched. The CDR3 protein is CASSPGQIRTNEKLFF. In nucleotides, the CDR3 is TGTGCCAGCAGTCCGGGACAGATCAGAACTAATGAAAAACTGTTTTTT.

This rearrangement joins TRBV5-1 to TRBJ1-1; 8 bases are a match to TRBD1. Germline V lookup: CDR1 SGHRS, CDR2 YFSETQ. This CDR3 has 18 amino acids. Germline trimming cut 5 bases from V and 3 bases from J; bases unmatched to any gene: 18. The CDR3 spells CASSPARDRRMGDTEAFF. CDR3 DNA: TGCGCCAGCAGTCCGGCCCGGGACAGGAGAATGGGGGACACTGAAGCTTTCTTT. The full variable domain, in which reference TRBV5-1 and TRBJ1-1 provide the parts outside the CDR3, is KAGVTQTPRYLIKTRGQQVTLSCSPISGHRSVSWYQQTPGQGLQFLFEYFSETQRNKGNFPGRFSGRQFSNSRSEMNVSTLELGDSALYLCASSPARDRRMGDTEAFFGQGTRLTVV.

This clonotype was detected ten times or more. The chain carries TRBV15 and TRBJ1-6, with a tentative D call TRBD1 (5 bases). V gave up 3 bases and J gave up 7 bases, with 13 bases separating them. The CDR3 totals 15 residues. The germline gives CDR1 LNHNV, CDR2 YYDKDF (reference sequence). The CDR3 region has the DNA TGTGCCACCAGCAGGGAGGATCGGGGGAATTCACCCCTCCACTTT. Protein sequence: CATSREDRGNSPLHF.

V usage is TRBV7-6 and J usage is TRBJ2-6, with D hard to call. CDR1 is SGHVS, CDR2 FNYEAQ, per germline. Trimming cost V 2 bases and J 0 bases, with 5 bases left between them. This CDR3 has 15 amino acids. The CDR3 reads CASSLTASGANVLTF. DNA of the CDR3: TGTGCCAGCAGCTTAACGGCCTCTGGGGCCAACGTCCTGACTTTC.

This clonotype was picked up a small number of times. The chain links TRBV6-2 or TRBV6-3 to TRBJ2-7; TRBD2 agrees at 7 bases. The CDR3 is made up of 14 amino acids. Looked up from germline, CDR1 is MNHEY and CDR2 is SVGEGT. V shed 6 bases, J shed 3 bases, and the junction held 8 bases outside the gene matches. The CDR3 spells CASSRGGGLYEQYF. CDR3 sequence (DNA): TGTGCCAGCAGCCGTGGGGGGGGACTCTACGAGCAGTACTTC.

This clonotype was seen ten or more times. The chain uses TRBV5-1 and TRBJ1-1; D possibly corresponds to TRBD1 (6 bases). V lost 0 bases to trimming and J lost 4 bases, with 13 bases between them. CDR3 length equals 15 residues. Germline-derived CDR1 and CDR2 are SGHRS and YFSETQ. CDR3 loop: CASSLVPGAGTEAFF. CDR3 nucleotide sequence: TGCGCCAGCAGCTTGGTTCCAGGGGCGGGCACTGAAGCTTTCTTT.

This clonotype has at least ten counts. CDR3 sequence: CAISEGYEQYF. CDR3 in DNA: TGTGCCATCAGTGAGGGGTACGAGCAGTACTTC. The chain links TRBV10-3 to TRBJ2-7, with D hard to call. This CDR3 comprises 11 residues. Trimming pared 2 bases from V and 4 bases from J, leaving 3 bases between. CDR1 is ENHRY and CDR2 is SYGVKD in the germline V gene.

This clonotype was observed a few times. The chain's CDR3 is CASSARTDRETQYF. CDR3 bases: TGTGCCAGCAGCGCTCGAACTGACAGGGAGACCCAGTACTTC. J is TRBJ2-5 and V is TRBV7-9; maybe TRBD1 (6 bases). Trimming stripped 5 bases from V and 5 bases from J, with 15 bases between. Germline CDR1 reads SEHNR; CDR2 reads FQNEAQ (reference sequence). The CDR3 has 14 residues.

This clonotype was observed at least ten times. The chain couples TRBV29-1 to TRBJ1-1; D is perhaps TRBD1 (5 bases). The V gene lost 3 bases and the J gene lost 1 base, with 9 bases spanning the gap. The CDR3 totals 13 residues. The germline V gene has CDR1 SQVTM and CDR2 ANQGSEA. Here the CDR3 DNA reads TGCAGCGTTGATAGGAGGGGGAACACTGAAGCTTTCTTT. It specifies CSVDRRGNTEAFF.

The CDR3 DNA reads as TGTGCCAGCAGCGGACCCATAGAGACCCAGTACTTC. Encoded protein: CASSGPIETQYF. The chain joins TRBV7-9 to TRBJ2-5; D gene unclear. The CDR3 totals 12 residues. Trimming took 5 bases from V and 4 from J, leaving 8 bases between them. The germline V gene encodes CDR1 SEHNR and CDR2 FQNEAQ (reference sequence).